The rows below give T cell receptor beta chains drawn from one sample of a study of blood T cell repertoires in COVID-19. Data came from immunoSEQ multiplex PCR; TCRdb stores just in-frame clones and leaves some out. The data show about 300,000 clones, with roughly 88% seen just once and over 2% held by the top ten. The sequencing input was PBMCs or T cells enriched from blood (not recorded which). All receptors derive from a man between 25 and 39 years old who had recovered from COVID-19. Each CDR3 is given with its conserved first and last residue. The order of the fields is V gene, J gene, CDR3 protein.

v_gene: TRBV5-1
j_gene: TRBJ1-1
CDR3aa: CASSPGQGQFGTEAFF

v_gene: TRBV30
j_gene: TRBJ2-7
CDR3aa: CAWKRTGIYEQYF

v_gene: TRBV5-4
j_gene: TRBJ1-5
CDR3aa: CASSSDSNQPQHF

v_gene: TRBV2
j_gene: TRBJ2-5
CDR3aa: CASSRDISYQETQYF

v_gene: TRBV9
j_gene: TRBJ1-1
CDR3aa: CASSVGPGGSTEAFF

v_gene: TRBV3-1/TRBV3-2
j_gene: TRBJ1-6
CDR3aa: CASSQAQGSSPLHF

v_gene: TRBV3-1/TRBV3-2
j_gene: TRBJ1-1
CDR3aa: CASSQLLLNTEAFF

v_gene: TRBV2
j_gene: TRBJ1-2
CDR3aa: CASSERGLIGGYTF

v_gene: TRBV4-2
j_gene: TRBJ1-2
CDR3aa: CASSQGGQGSAYGYTF

v_gene: TRBV19
j_gene: TRBJ2-7
CDR3aa: CASSLDLFYEQYF

v_gene: TRBV29-1
j_gene: TRBJ2-5
CDR3aa: CSVVLSQETQYF

v_gene: TRBV12-3/TRBV12-4
j_gene: TRBJ1-2
CDR3aa: CASSPIRWGYTF

v_gene: TRBV5-1
j_gene: TRBJ1-1
CDR3aa: CASSLEANTEAFF

v_gene: TRBV6-5
j_gene: TRBJ2-3
CDR3aa: CASRRAGGRDTQYF

v_gene: TRBV6-5
j_gene: TRBJ2-2
CDR3aa: CASSYGTSGNTGELFF

v_gene: TRBV29-1
j_gene: TRBJ2-7
CDR3aa: CSVEGGDLSSYEQYF

v_gene: TRBV30
j_gene: TRBJ1-6
CDR3aa: CAWSLRTTYNSPLHF

v_gene: TRBV12-3/TRBV12-4
j_gene: TRBJ1-1
CDR3aa: CASSFDRGTEAFF

v_gene: TRBV7-9
j_gene: TRBJ2-7
CDR3aa: CASSGTSTYEQYF

v_gene: TRBV29-1
j_gene: TRBJ1-1
CDR3aa: CSVGDPEAFF

v_gene: TRBV30
j_gene: TRBJ1-2
CDR3aa: CAGLRQTGGYTF

v_gene: TRBV27
j_gene: TRBJ2-1
CDR3aa: CASSLAQGANEQFF

v_gene: TRBV12-3/TRBV12-4
j_gene: TRBJ1-2
CDR3aa: CASSYRFGYTF

v_gene: TRBV7-9
j_gene: TRBJ2-1
CDR3aa: CASSLADRLKSYNEQFF

v_gene: TRBV7-9
j_gene: TRBJ1-1
CDR3aa: CASRWDRNTEAFF

v_gene: TRBV6-5
j_gene: TRBJ1-1
CDR3aa: CASSYSTGGWTEAFF

v_gene: TRBV19
j_gene: TRBJ1-3
CDR3aa: CASQRGGPGNTIYF

v_gene: TRBV27
j_gene: TRBJ1-2
CDR3aa: CASRPRGRFYGYTF

v_gene: TRBV6-4
j_gene: TRBJ1-6
CDR3aa: CASSEAANSPLHF

v_gene: TRBV7-3
j_gene: TRBJ2-1
CDR3aa: CASSSPAGTGINEQFF

v_gene: TRBV19
j_gene: TRBJ2-5
CDR3aa: CASGGASETQYF

v_gene: TRBV5-5
j_gene: TRBJ1-3
CDR3aa: CASSLEQGAGNTIYF

v_gene: TRBV7-9
j_gene: TRBJ2-7
CDR3aa: CASSLASGGVNYEQYF

v_gene: TRBV11-2
j_gene: TRBJ1-6
CDR3aa: CASSHETGNYSPLHF

v_gene: TRBV5-1
j_gene: TRBJ2-7
CDR3aa: CASSAMQGRNEQYF

v_gene: TRBV29-1
j_gene: TRBJ2-5
CDR3aa: CSVGQGAFQETQYF

v_gene: TRBV27
j_gene: TRBJ1-2
CDR3aa: CASSLAGVGGYTF

v_gene: TRBV19
j_gene: TRBJ2-4
CDR3aa: CASSIEHRAAGSNIQYF

v_gene: TRBV11-2
j_gene: TRBJ1-1
CDR3aa: CASSLDSAVGGTEAFF

v_gene: TRBV12-3/TRBV12-4
j_gene: TRBJ2-2
CDR3aa: CASSRTGAGELFF

v_gene: TRBV6-5
j_gene: TRBJ1-3
CDR3aa: CASMVEGRNTIYF

v_gene: TRBV7-9
j_gene: TRBJ1-2
CDR3aa: CASSQLNYGYTF

v_gene: TRBV6-6
j_gene: TRBJ1-2
CDR3aa: CASSSGGTANYGYTF